This TCR beta chain was sequenced during a study of STAT5B mutations in CD4+ large granular lymphocyte leukemia. Concerning this clone itself: No antigen is known for it.

Study-wide findings and caveats: CD4-sorted patient repertoires seemed more clonal than healthy CD4+ repertoires.

Healthy controls were blood donor buffy coats. Sequencing used immunoSEQ multiplex PCR; TCRdb keeps in-frame clones, though not all of them. This sample has approximately 30,000 clones; around 90% occur once, and the top ten carry 0.41%. The receptor's source is a human donor in good health. Sequenced sample: CD4+ T cells from blood buffy coats.

Here the CDR3 reads CASSSHRGYEQYF. CDR3 sequence (DNA): TGTGCCAGCAGTTCCCACCGGGGCTACGAGCAGTACTTC. The V and J genes are TRBV27 and TRBJ2-7; D is perhaps TRBD2 (5 bases). Trimming pared 4 bases from V and 3 bases from J, leaving 10 bases between. The CDR3 length is 13 residues. Germline V gene data show CDR1 as MNHEY and CDR2 as SMNVEV (reference sequence).